The clone carrying this TCR beta chain was counted only a few times. The entry originates in a study of T-cell memory formation after mild COVID-19. TCRdb processed the 5' RACE reads anew with MiXCR; each CDR3 protein has one entry. The sample consists of 120,000 to 150,000 distinct CDR3 sequences, about 5.5% of them appearing once. V dropped 1 base and J dropped 6 bases, with 16 bases sitting between them. The germline V gene has CDR1 LNHNV and CDR2 YYDKDF (reference sequence). The CDR3 extends over 15 amino acids. The TCR sequence derives from an adult woman who had mild COVID-19 (a few samples of this study predate the infection). Cell type and time point are not known. The specimen was PBMCs or a T cell subset sorted from them (not recorded which). V gene TRBV15 combines with J gene TRBJ2-7; D remains unclear. The CDR3 DNA follows: TGTGCCACCAGCAGAGCTATCTCCTATGACGCCGAGCAGTACTTC. Translation gives CATSRAISYDAEQYF.